Sequencing of this TCR beta chain was carried out in a study of Ad26.COV2.S vaccination and SARS-CoV-2 variants. This CDR3 contains 14 residues. Trimming shortened V by 4 bases and J by 2 bases, and 12 bases separated the two germline ends. Germline CDR1 reads SGHRS; CDR2 reads YFSETQ. Treatment given: roughly 20 received Ad26.COV2.S at low or high dose, single or two shots; 5 received placebo; per-sample allocation not given. After the first vaccine or placebo injection, samples were drawn on day 63. In its sample, this clone was seen a few times. Clones were read by immunoSEQ multiplex PCR, and TCRdb kept only the in-frame ones, dropping some. This table has about 480,000 clones, around 88% appearing once.

The source is a person between 18 and 65 years old who received the Ad26.COV2.S COVID-19 vaccine or a placebo. The specimen was peripheral blood, collected in a trial of Ad26.COV2.S vaccine versus placebo. This chain connects TRBV5-1 to TRBJ1-2; maybe TRBD1 (5 bases). This CDR3 reads CASSPSGGNYGYTF. CDR3 bases: TGCGCCAGCAGCCCCTCGGGGGGGAACTATGGCTACACCTTC. Looking up the rest from reference TRBV5-1 and TRBJ1-2 gives the full variable domain: KAGVTQTPRYLIKTRGQQVTLSCSPISGHRSVSWYQQTPGQGLQFLFEYFSETQRNKGNFPGRFSGRQFSNSRSEMNVSTLELGDSALYLCASSPSGGNYGYTFGSGTRLTVV.